The 10 T cell receptor beta chains below come from one sample, sequenced in a study of blood T cell repertoires in COVID-19. Profiling relied on immunoSEQ multiplex PCR, and the TCRdb table lists in-frame clones only, not all of them. The sample carries 35,000 or so clones, 80% recorded once. The source material was peripheral blood. The receptors come from a woman in her seventies with acute or convalescent COVID-19.

The J gene is TRBJ1-2, the V gene TRBV12-3 or TRBV12-4, with D possibly matching TRBD1 (6 bases). The CDR3 has 13 residues. Trimming left V 5 bases short and J 6 bases short, with 13 bases between. CDR3 residues: CASSIDRLDGYTF. CDR3 coding DNA: TGTGCCAGCAGTATAGACAGGTTGGATGGCTACACCTTC.

This chain connects TRBV28 to TRBJ2-7; TRBD2 might be the D (5 bases). The CDR3 has 13 amino acids. Germline assignment: CDR1 MDHEN and CDR2 SYDVKM. V gave up 6 bases and J gave up 7 bases, with 16 bases separating them. The CDR3 DNA reads as TGTGCCAGCAGAGCCGGGCCGAGGAGGGAGCAGTACTTC. It encodes CASRAGPRREQYF.

This clone came up once. The rearrangement joins TRBV18 to TRBJ1-1; D is undetermined. With 2 bases removed from V and 0 bases from J, the gap between germline ends came to 10 bases. The germline V gene encodes CDR1 KGHSH and CDR2 LQKENI. The CDR3 extends over 15 amino acids. The CDR3 DNA reads TGTGCCAGCTCACCAGACGAGGTCATGAACACTGAAGCTTTCTTT. It codes for CASSPDEVMNTEAFF.

V gene TRBV5-1 combines with J gene TRBJ1-4, with TRBD1 identical over 7 bases. This CDR3 has 15 amino acids. Germline-derived CDR1 and CDR2 are SGHRS and YFSETQ. V trimming: 2 bases; J trimming: 4 bases; junction bases outside the gene matches: 5. CDR3 DNA sequence: TGCGCCAGCAGCTTTAGAGGGGGCGATAATGAAAAACTGTTTTTT. Its protein product is CASSFRGGDNEKLFF.

The V call is TRBV19, the J call TRBJ2-2, with D possibly being TRBD1 (6 bases). The CDR3 loop spans 14 amino acids. The germline V and J ends were trimmed by 1 base and 7 bases, with 10 bases remaining between them. Germline assignment: CDR1 LNHDA and CDR2 SQIVND (reference sequence). The CDR3 reads CASSIAKGGGELFF. CDR3 nucleotides: TGTGCCAGTAGTATAGCCAAAGGGGGCGGGGAGCTGTTTTTT.

The chain has TRBV25-1 and TRBJ1-1; the D gene is possibly TRBD1 (5 bases). The V gene lost 7 bases and the J gene lost 0 bases, with 12 bases spanning the gap. Per germline, CDR1 MGHDK and CDR2 SYGVNS. The CDR3 runs 14 residues. DNA of the CDR3: TGTGCCAGCACCCGGAGGGGTTTGAACACTGAAGCTTTCTTT. This sequence encodes CASTRRGLNTEAFF.

V is TRBV13 and J is TRBJ2-1; TRBD2 matches at 12 bases. The germline V gene has CDR1 PRHDT and CDR2 FYEKMQ (reference sequence). J gave up 8 bases and V 4 bases, and 6 bases lay outside the gene matches. The CDR3 loop spans 15 amino acids. The CDR3: CASSSGLAGPYEQFF. Here the CDR3 DNA reads TGTGCCAGCAGCTCGGGACTAGCGGGCCCCTATGAGCAGTTCTTC.

The chain has TRBV19 and TRBJ1-5; the match to TRBD1 covers 7 bases. The junction had 4 bases not matched to a gene; V was cut back by 0 bases and J by 5 bases. There are 15 residues in the CDR3. Germline V gene lookup returns CDR1 LNHDA and CDR2 SQIVND (reference sequence). CDR3 DNA sequence: TGTGCCAGTAGTATAGAGGGACAGCCACATCAGCCCCAGCATTTT. Residues: CASSIEGQPHQPQHF.

As DNA, the CDR3 is TGTGCCAGCAGCCAAGACGGACACTCCTACGAGCAGTACTTC. Translated, it gives CASSQDGHSYEQYF. The rearrangement joins TRBV4-2 to TRBJ2-7; maybe TRBD1 (5 bases). The germline gives CDR1 LGHNA, CDR2 YNFKEQ. The CDR3 covers 14 residues. The V gene lost 0 bases and the J gene lost 0 bases, with 6 bases spanning the gap.

J is TRBJ1-2 and V is TRBV5-5; no definite D call. The germline V and J ends were trimmed by 0 bases and 0 bases, with 6 bases remaining between them. This CDR3 is built from 14 residues. Germline CDR1 reads SGHKS; CDR2 reads YYEKEE (reference sequence). The CDR3 reads CASSLVTANYGYTF. Written as DNA, the CDR3 is TGTGCCAGCAGCTTGGTAACAGCTAACTATGGCTACACCTTC.